These T cell receptor beta chains were read from a single sample in a study of early T cells in non-severe SARS-CoV-2 infection. TCRdb passed the 5' RACE reads through MiXCR, listing each CDR3 protein once. The profile shows about 31,000 distinct CDR3 sequences, 5.5% to 6% of them singletons. Sequencing used whole blood. Receptors were obtained from an adult who was a healthcare worker with PCR-confirmed SARS-CoV-2 infection or an uninfected control (not recorded which). The CDR3 runs from the conserved cysteine through the conserved F or W. The order of the fields is clone size, D gene, J gene, V gene, CDR3 DNA, CDR3 protein. A D gene is named only where the DNA matches it firmly. Where a row states a size, it is once, few, many or the class of an expanded clone; other rows omit it.

clone_size: many; d_call: -; j_call: TRBJ1-1; v_call: TRBV7-9; cdr3_nt: TGTGCCAGCAGACGTGAGAACACTGAAGCTTTCTTT; cdr3_aa: CASRRENTEAFF
clone_size: many; d_call: TRBD2; j_call: TRBJ2-4; v_call: TRBV20-1; cdr3_nt: TGCAGTGCTAGAGACCTTGGACTAGCGGGAGTTAGGGAAAACATTCAGTACTTC; cdr3_aa: CSARDLGLAGVRENIQYF
clone_size: many; d_call: TRBD2; j_call: TRBJ2-1; v_call: TRBV20-1; cdr3_nt: TGCAGTTCGACTAGCGGCCATGAGCAGTTCTTC; cdr3_aa: CSSTSGHEQFF
clone_size: many; d_call: -; j_call: TRBJ2-7; v_call: TRBV12-3/TRBV12-4; cdr3_nt: TGTGCCAGCAGTTTGGGAAGGTACACCTTAGACGGATACGAGCAGTACTTC; cdr3_aa: CASSLGRYTLDGYEQYF
clone_size: -; d_call: -; j_call: TRBJ2-1; v_call: TRBV29-1; cdr3_nt: TGCAGCGTTGAAGAGTCCTACAATGAGCAGTTCTTC; cdr3_aa: CSVEESYNEQFF
clone_size: few; d_call: -; j_call: TRBJ1-1; v_call: TRBV7-2; cdr3_nt: TGTGCCAGCAGCTTGGGACGCGGGAACACTGAAGCTTTCTTT; cdr3_aa: CASSLGRGNTEAFF
clone_size: many; d_call: -; j_call: TRBJ2-7; v_call: TRBV28; cdr3_nt: TGTGCCAGCAGGTTACAAAGCGGGTCGACCTACGAGCAGTACTTC; cdr3_aa: CASRLQSGSTYEQYF
clone_size: many; d_call: -; j_call: TRBJ2-1; v_call: TRBV15; cdr3_nt: TGTGCCACCAGCAGAGCCGGACAGTACAATGAGCAGTTCTTC; cdr3_aa: CATSRAGQYNEQFF
clone_size: many; d_call: TRBD1; j_call: TRBJ2-7; v_call: TRBV6-5; cdr3_nt: TGTGCCAGCAGTAAAACAGGGGTGGACTACGAGCAGTACTTC; cdr3_aa: CASSKTGVDYEQYF
clone_size: many; d_call: TRBD1; j_call: TRBJ1-4; v_call: TRBV20-1; cdr3_nt: TGCAGTGCTAGGGCCCCACAGGGGGGTGAAAAACTGTTTTTT; cdr3_aa: CSARAPQGGEKLFF
clone_size: -; d_call: -; j_call: TRBJ2-3; v_call: TRBV5-4; cdr3_nt: TGTGCCAGCAGCTTGCGGAATCCAACAGATACGCAGTATTTT; cdr3_aa: CASSLRNPTDTQYF
clone_size: few; d_call: -; j_call: TRBJ2-1; v_call: TRBV20-1; cdr3_nt: TGCAGTGCTAGAGATCAATCCGGGGGCGTTCGGAATGAGCAGTTCTTC; cdr3_aa: CSARDQSGGVRNEQFF
clone_size: few; d_call: TRBD2; j_call: TRBJ2-1; v_call: TRBV6-6; cdr3_nt: TGTGCCAGCACCAGTGATGGCGGGGGCTCCTACAATGAGCAGTTCTTC; cdr3_aa: CASTSDGGGSYNEQFF
clone_size: many; d_call: -; j_call: TRBJ1-6; v_call: TRBV29-1; cdr3_nt: TGCAGCGCGTCGTGGGCCTATAATTCACCCCTCCACTTT; cdr3_aa: CSASWAYNSPLHF
clone_size: many; d_call: -; j_call: TRBJ2-2; v_call: TRBV9; cdr3_nt: TGTGCCAGCAGCGTGGCTAACGGGGTGAACACCGGGGAGCTGTTTTTT; cdr3_aa: CASSVANGVNTGELFF
clone_size: many; d_call: -; j_call: TRBJ2-1; v_call: TRBV18; cdr3_nt: TGTGCCAGCTCACCCCTAGAAGGGAGCTCCTACAATGAGCAGTTCTTC; cdr3_aa: CASSPLEGSSYNEQFF
clone_size: -; d_call: -; j_call: TRBJ2-6; v_call: TRBV29-1; cdr3_nt: TGCAGCGTTGAAGAAAGGGGCTCTGGGGCCAACGTCCTGACTTTC; cdr3_aa: CSVEERGSGANVLTF
clone_size: many; d_call: -; j_call: TRBJ2-1; v_call: TRBV6-6; cdr3_nt: TGTGCCAGCAGCCCCCGCCCCTACAATGAGCAGTTCTTC; cdr3_aa: CASSPRPYNEQFF
clone_size: many; d_call: -; j_call: TRBJ2-1; v_call: TRBV6-6; cdr3_nt: TGTGCCAGCTCTCGGCCCTACAATGAGCAGTTCTTC; cdr3_aa: CASSRPYNEQFF
clone_size: many; d_call: -; j_call: TRBJ1-6; v_call: TRBV6-5; cdr3_nt: TGTGCCAGCAGAAGTGAACCCGAAAATTCACCCCTCCACTTT; cdr3_aa: CASRSEPENSPLHF
clone_size: many; d_call: -; j_call: TRBJ1-5; v_call: TRBV5-6; cdr3_nt: TGTGCCAGCAGCTTGGGCCTAAGCCCCCAGCCCCAGCATTTT; cdr3_aa: CASSLGLSPQPQHF
clone_size: many; d_call: -; j_call: TRBJ2-1; v_call: TRBV6-5; cdr3_nt: TGTGCCAGCAGGCCCAATCGGGTACTCCCCAATGAGCAGTTCTTC; cdr3_aa: CASRPNRVLPNEQFF
clone_size: -; d_call: -; j_call: TRBJ2-1; v_call: TRBV9; cdr3_nt: TGTGCCAGCAGCGTAGTGGGGGGAGCGGCCTACAATGAGCAGTTCTTC; cdr3_aa: CASSVVGGAAYNEQFF
clone_size: many; d_call: -; j_call: TRBJ2-3; v_call: TRBV10-3; cdr3_nt: TGTGCCATCAGTGAGTCGGCGGATACGCAGTATTTT; cdr3_aa: CAISESADTQYF
clone_size: -; d_call: -; j_call: TRBJ2-1; v_call: TRBV7-9; cdr3_nt: TGTGCCAGCAGCTCCCCTCCCACTAGGGGGGGCTCCTACAATGAGCAGTTCTTC; cdr3_aa: CASSSPPTRGGSYNEQFF
clone_size: many; d_call: TRBD2; j_call: TRBJ2-3; v_call: TRBV10-3; cdr3_nt: TGTGCCATCAGTGAGGTACTAGCGGACAGCACAGATACGCAGTATTTT; cdr3_aa: CAISEVLADSTDTQYF
clone_size: many; d_call: TRBD1; j_call: TRBJ2-1; v_call: TRBV7-6; cdr3_nt: TGTGCCAGCAGCTCCGGGACAGGCCACAATATCTTC; cdr3_aa: CASSSGTGHNIF
clone_size: many; d_call: -; j_call: TRBJ2-5; v_call: TRBV11-2; cdr3_nt: TGTGCCAGCAGCTTCCGGGCGCGCCCGTACCAAGAGACCCAGTACTTC; cdr3_aa: CASSFRARPYQETQYF
clone_size: many; d_call: TRBD2; j_call: TRBJ2-4; v_call: TRBV7-9; cdr3_nt: TGTGCCAGCAGCTCCAGGGATAGCGGGGGATCCTGGGGGAACATTCAGTACTTC; cdr3_aa: CASSSRDSGGSWGNIQYF
clone_size: -; d_call: TRBD1; j_call: TRBJ1-4; v_call: TRBV10-3; cdr3_nt: TGTGCCATCAGTTGGGGACAGGTCCCGAATGAAAAACTGTTTTTT; cdr3_aa: CAISWGQVPNEKLFF
clone_size: few; d_call: TRBD1; j_call: TRBJ1-4; v_call: TRBV28; cdr3_nt: TGTGCCAGAAAGGGACAGCTTAATGAAAAACTGTTTTTT; cdr3_aa: CARKGQLNEKLFF
clone_size: many; d_call: -; j_call: TRBJ2-1; v_call: TRBV20-1; cdr3_nt: TGCAGTGCTAGTCGTCTCACAGTAGTCGGGGCTGTTAACAATGAGCAGTTCTTC; cdr3_aa: CSASRLTVVGAVNNEQFF
clone_size: many; d_call: TRBD1; j_call: TRBJ1-2; v_call: TRBV3-1; cdr3_nt: TGTGCCAGCAGCCCCACCAAGGGGGCGAACTATGGCTACACCTTC; cdr3_aa: CASSPTKGANYGYTF
clone_size: -; d_call: -; j_call: TRBJ2-3; v_call: TRBV4-1; cdr3_nt: TGCGCCAGCAGCCAAGATCCCAGAGGGCTTGGTACGCAGTATTTT; cdr3_aa: CASSQDPRGLGTQYF
clone_size: many; d_call: -; j_call: TRBJ2-7; v_call: TRBV12-3/TRBV12-4; cdr3_nt: TGTGCCAGCAGTTTGAGGGTCGGAGGGTCTGTGGAGCAGTACTTC; cdr3_aa: CASSLRVGGSVEQYF
clone_size: many; d_call: -; j_call: TRBJ1-1; v_call: TRBV27; cdr3_nt: TGTGCCAGCATCCCCATGGGGGTGAGAAAGACTGAAGCTTTCTTT; cdr3_aa: CASIPMGVRKTEAFF
clone_size: -; d_call: -; j_call: TRBJ2-2; v_call: TRBV7-3; cdr3_nt: TGTGCCAGCAGACGGGGTCCCACCGGGGAGCTGTTTTTT; cdr3_aa: CASRRGPTGELFF
clone_size: -; d_call: TRBD2; j_call: TRBJ2-7; v_call: TRBV13; cdr3_nt: TGTGCCAGCAGCCCGCGGGGGGGGACGGAGGAAAGCTCCTACGAGCAGTACTTC; cdr3_aa: CASSPRGGTEESSYEQYF
clone_size: many; d_call: -; j_call: TRBJ1-6; v_call: TRBV27; cdr3_nt: TGTGCCAGCAGCTGGTATAATTCACCCCTCCACTTT; cdr3_aa: CASSWYNSPLHF
clone_size: many; d_call: -; j_call: TRBJ1-2; v_call: TRBV3-1; cdr3_nt: TGTGCCAGCAGCCCAAGTGGGCCCGCTGGCTACACCTTC; cdr3_aa: CASSPSGPAGYTF
clone_size: -; d_call: -; j_call: TRBJ2-1; v_call: TRBV10-3; cdr3_nt: TGTGCCATCACCCCTAAAAACGCGTGGGGTTACAATGAGCAGTTCTTC; cdr3_aa: CAITPKNAWGYNEQFF
clone_size: many; d_call: -; j_call: TRBJ2-2; v_call: TRBV7-6; cdr3_nt: TGTGCCAGCAGCTTAAGGCCAGGAAAAACCGGGGAGCTGTTTTTT; cdr3_aa: CASSLRPGKTGELFF
clone_size: once; d_call: -; j_call: TRBJ1-2; v_call: TRBV28; cdr3_nt: TGTGCCAGCATCCAAGCGGCGCGTAACTATGGCTACACCTTC; cdr3_aa: CASIQAARNYGYTF
clone_size: few; d_call: -; j_call: TRBJ1-1; v_call: TRBV28; cdr3_nt: TGTGCCAGGACCGAGGGGAACACTGAAGCTTTCTTT; cdr3_aa: CARTEGNTEAFF
clone_size: many; d_call: -; j_call: TRBJ2-1; v_call: TRBV7-7; cdr3_nt: TGTGCCAGCAGCTTAGCAGCGGGCAACTACAATGAGCAGTTCTTC; cdr3_aa: CASSLAAGNYNEQFF
clone_size: many; d_call: -; j_call: TRBJ1-1; v_call: TRBV6-5; cdr3_nt: TGTGCCAGCAGAAATGGACAGAAGATTGAAGCTTTCTTT; cdr3_aa: CASRNGQKIEAFF
clone_size: many; d_call: TRBD2; j_call: TRBJ2-1; v_call: TRBV7-6; cdr3_nt: TGTGCCAGCAGCTGGACTAGCGGGGGGGATCTGCATGAGCAGTTCTTC; cdr3_aa: CASSWTSGGDLHEQFF
clone_size: many; d_call: TRBD2; j_call: TRBJ2-1; v_call: TRBV19; cdr3_nt: TGTGCCAGTAGTATGAGGGCTAGCGGGAGTGGTATTGAGCAGTTCTTC; cdr3_aa: CASSMRASGSGIEQFF
clone_size: many; d_call: -; j_call: TRBJ2-3; v_call: TRBV5-1; cdr3_nt: TGCGCCAGCAGCTTGCTTTCCGAGGACCTTTCTACAGATACGCAGTATTTT; cdr3_aa: CASSLLSEDLSTDTQYF
clone_size: few; d_call: TRBD1; j_call: TRBJ2-3; v_call: TRBV5-5; cdr3_nt: TGTGCCAGCAGCTTGGGTCGACGGGACAGGGTAACAGATACGCAGTATTTT; cdr3_aa: CASSLGRRDRVTDTQYF